The rows below give T cell receptor beta chains drawn from one sample of a study of T cell changes during pregnancy in multiple sclerosis. Measured with immunoSEQ multiplex PCR; TCRdb has only the in-frame clones, and not every one. This table has under 100,000 clones, over 90% appearing once. The sequenced sample was peripheral blood, obtained in the second trimester of pregnancy. Receptor source: a female donor with multiple sclerosis, enrolled in a pregnancy study. CDR3s include the opening cysteine and the closing phenylalanine or tryptophan. The D gene is left open where the match is weak.

V gene	D gene	CDR3 length	J gene	CDR3 DNA	CDR3 protein
TRBV29-1	.	14	TRBJ1-1	TGCAGCGTGCTTGGGGGGGATTTTATCACTGAAGCTTTCTTT	CSVLGGDFITEAFF
TRBV2	TRBD1	15	TRBJ1-5	TGTGCCAGCAGTGAAGAGGGACAGGCCAATCAGCCCCAGCATTTT	CASSEEGQANQPQHF
TRBV7-2	.	15	TRBJ1-1	TGTGCCAGCAGCGACATAGTAACTCAGAACACTGAAGCTTTCTTT	CASSDIVTQNTEAFF
TRBV29-1	.	15	TRBJ2-7	TGCAGCGTTGTTCTGAGTGCCACCTTCTCCTACGAGCAGTACTTC	CSVVLSATFSYEQYF
TRBV7-9	TRBD1	17	TRBJ2-2	TGTGCCAGCAGCTTCGTTCCGGGACAGGGCGGCACCGGGGAGCTGTTTTTT	CASSFVPGQGGTGELFF
TRBV25-1	TRBD1	15	TRBJ2-7	TGTGCCAGCAGGCTCACAGGGACAGGGACCTACGAGCAGTACTTC	CASRLTGTGTYEQYF
TRBV28	TRBD1	16	TRBJ2-7	TGTGCCAGCAGTGCCGAGGGACAGGGGGCGCGGAACGAGCAGTACTTC	CASSAEGQGARNEQYF
TRBV9	TRBD2	17	TRBJ2-3	TGTGCCAGCAGCGTAGACCCCCCTAGCGGGAGGGCGAATACGCAGTATTTT	CASSVDPPSGRANTQYF
TRBV7-6	.	12	TRBJ2-2	TGTGCCAGCAGCTTATCAACCGGGGAGCTGTTTTTT	CASSLSTGELFF
TRBV15	TRBD2	14	TRBJ2-1	TGTGCCACCAGGTACAAGCGGGGCTACAATGAGCAGTTCTTC	CATRYKRGYNEQFF
TRBV4-1	TRBD1	20	TRBJ1-5	TGCGCCAGCAGCCATGAAACCGCTCTTGGACAGGGGAGGTGGGGTCAGCCCCAGCATTTT	CASSHETALGQGRWGQPQHF
TRBV13	TRBD2	17	TRBJ2-3	TGTGCCAGCAGCCGGATACTAGCGGAGTTGGGCACAGATACGCAGTATTTT	CASSRILAELGTDTQYF
TRBV27	.	18	TRBJ2-1	TGTGCCAGCACCACCTCCCGGACAGTACCTTCTGTGGGGAATGAGCAGTTCTTC	CASTTSRTVPSVGNEQFF
TRBV5-1	.	15	TRBJ2-1	TGCGCCAGCAGCCCCTCCGGGACTTATATCGATGAGCAGTTCTTC	CASSPSGTYIDEQFF